One sample yielded the 18 T cell receptor beta chains listed below, sequenced in a study of blood T cells in healthy people across ages. Combining a sample-barcoded 5' primer with a J-beta primer mix, a second PCR ran for 7 to 11 cycles. Using its own MiXCR run on the 5' RACE reads, TCRdb lists one record per CDR3 protein. The table records about 1.4 million distinct CDR3 sequences, around 55% of them present only once. Input material: blood. These receptors originate from a man younger than 30 in good health.

V and J are TRBV7-8 and TRBJ1-2; D not resolved. Germline values: CDR1 SGHVS, CDR2 FQNEAQ. The CDR3 sequence is 13 residues long. Trimming cost V 5 bases and J 6 bases, with 13 bases left between them. CDR3 in DNA: TGTGCCAGCAGCCCATCCGCCTCTGATGGCTACACCTTC. This codes for CASSPSASDGYTF.

In its sample, this clonotype was seen a few times. The gene calls are TRBV10-3 and TRBJ1-2, with TRBD1 identical over 8 bases. The J segment lost 8 bases and the V segment lost 3 bases, leaving 8 bases of the junction unmatched. There are 14 residues in the CDR3. CDR1 and CDR2 from the germline V gene are ENHRY and SYGVKD. DNA for the CDR3: TGTGCCATCAGTGACAGGGGGCTAGTCGGAGGCTACACCTTC. Protein: CAISDRGLVGGYTF.

This clonotype was detected once. The V call is TRBV6-2 or TRBV6-3, the J call TRBJ2-3, with a possible D match to TRBD1 (6 bases). Germline lookup yields CDR1 MNHEY and CDR2 SVGEGT. Between the trimmed V and J ends, which lost 6 bases and 1 base, there was a span of 17 bases. CDR3 length: 16 residues. The CDR3 sequence is CASRENRETGTDTQYF. The CDR3 bases are TGTGCCAGCAGGGAAAACAGGGAGACAGGCACAGATACGCAGTATTTT.

The chain employs TRBV7-2 and TRBJ2-1; D gene uncertain. Trimming cost V 6 bases and J 0 bases, with 15 bases left between them. Germline CDR1 SGHTA, CDR2 FQGNSA. The CDR3 has 16 amino acids. The CDR3, as DNA: TGTGCCAGCAGATTCGACACCAGGAGCTCCTACAATGAGCAGTTCTTC. Translating gives CASRFDTRSSYNEQFF. The full variable domain, in which reference TRBV7-2 and TRBJ2-1 provide the parts outside the CDR3, is GAGVSQSPSNKVTEKGKDVELRCDPISGHTALYWYRQSLGQGLEFLIYFQGNSAPDKSGLPSDRFSAERTGGSVSTLTIQRTQQEDSAVYLCASRFDTRSSYNEQFFGPGTRLTVL.

V gene TRBV4-1 combines with J gene TRBJ2-7; D might be TRBD2 (6 bases). Germline loops: CDR1 MGHRA, CDR2 YSYEKL. V lost 1 base and J lost 3, with 19 bases in between. The length of the CDR3 is 17 residues. This CDR3 reads CASSQGFQVDGSYEQYF. The DNA for the CDR3 is TGCGCCAGCAGCCAAGGATTCCAGGTCGACGGGAGCTACGAGCAGTACTTC.

The rearrangement joins TRBV6-2 or TRBV6-3 to TRBJ1-6; the D gene is possibly TRBD1 (5 bases). Trimming removed 8 bases at V and 0 bases at J, with 23 bases between. The CDR3 extends over 19 amino acids. Germline V gene data show CDR1 as MNHEY and CDR2 as SVGEGT. CDR3 amino acids: CASRLWPTDLSSYNSPLHF. The CDR3 nucleotides read TGTGCCAGCCGCCTTTGGCCGACAGACCTGAGCTCCTATAATTCACCCCTCCACTTT.

The table lists this clonotype with a count of one. The conserved phenylalanine or tryptophan is not found at the CDR3 terminus, so this likely reflects a read error. This chain connects TRBV29-1 to TRBJ1-1; TRBD1 is a possible D gene (6 bases). This CDR3 has 15 amino acids. In germline, CDR1 is SQVTM, CDR2 ANQGSEA. V was trimmed by 0 bases and J by 0 bases, leaving 11 bases between them. CDR3: CSVEDHGQLNTEAFS. For the CDR3, the DNA is TGCAGCGTTGAAGACCATGGACAGTTGAACACTGAAGCTTTCTCT.

The rearrangement joins TRBV11-3 to TRBJ2-3; D might be TRBD2 (7 bases). The CDR3 runs 16 residues. Germline assignment: CDR1 SGHNT and CDR2 YENEEA. V was pared by 0 bases and J by 2 bases, with 12 bases between. The CDR3 nucleotides read TGTGCCAGCAGCTTAGAAGGGGGGGGTTACACAGATACGCAGTATTTT. Encoded protein: CASSLEGGGYTDTQYF.

The rearrangement links TRBV2 to TRBJ2-1, with TRBD2 matching over 10 bases. The CDR3 consists of 15 residues. V was pared by 5 bases and J by 6 bases, with 7 bases of the junction left unmatched. From germline, CDR1 is SNHLY and CDR2 FYNNEI. Written as DNA, the CDR3 is TGTGCCAGCAGTATTAGCGGGGGGATAGGCAATGAGCAGTTCTTC. Its protein product is CASSISGGIGNEQFF.

As to this clonotype: The limits of the CDR3 on the DNA are not certain, so only TCRdb's listed CDR3 is given. This chain connects TRBV11-2 to TRBJ2-1; TRBD2 was called by the table and not checked on the DNA. Both ends counted, the CDR3 spans 12 residues. Germline CDR1 reads SGHAT; CDR2 reads FQNNGV. CDR3 protein: CASSSSRDEQFF.

The chain employs TRBV10-3 and TRBJ2-1, with 9 bases identical to TRBD2. This CDR3 has 14 amino acids. The germline V gene encodes CDR1 ENHRY and CDR2 SYGVKD. V was pared by 3 bases and J by 6 bases, with 3 bases of the junction left unmatched. The CDR3 DNA sequence: TGTGCCATCAGTGAAAGCGGGAGGTCCAATGAGCAGTTCTTC. Protein product: CAISESGRSNEQFF.

This clonotype was seen only a few times. The chain is built from TRBV4-1 and TRBJ2-4, with D perhaps TRBD2 (7 bases). V shed 4 bases and J shed 8 bases, with 15 bases lying between them. The germline CDR1 and CDR2 sequences are MGHRA and YSYEKL. This CDR3 spans 14 amino acids. CDR3 amino acids: CASSPTRGGDIQYF. The CDR3 DNA follows: TGCGCCAGCAGCCCCACGAGGGGGGGTGACATTCAGTACTTC.

The chain has TRBV2 and TRBJ2-3, with 9 positions matching TRBD2. This CDR3 region has 14 residues. Unmatched junction bases numbered 5, after V lost 6 bases and J lost 4 bases. Germline CDR1 and CDR2: SNHLY and FYNNEI. Here the CDR3 DNA reads TGTGCCAGCAGGGGGACTAGCTTTCCAGATACGCAGTATTTT. Translation gives CASRGTSFPDTQYF.

The chain recombines TRBV6-5 with TRBJ2-1; TRBD1 matches at 10 bases. The V segment lost 7 bases and the J segment 7 bases; nucleotides outside the gene matches: 4. Germline-derived CDR1 and CDR2 are MNHEY and SVGAGI. The CDR3 consists of 13 residues. The CDR3 DNA follows: TGTGCCAGCATTGGGACAGGGGCGAATGAGCAGTTCTTC. The encoded protein is CASIGTGANEQFF.

This clonotype showed up just a few times. The J gene is TRBJ2-7, the V gene TRBV20-1, with D tentatively TRBD1 or TRBD2 (5 bases each). The CDR3 has 13 residues. V gave up 1 base and J gave up 4 bases, with 11 bases separating them. Germline CDR1 is DFQATT and CDR2 is SNEGSKA (reference sequence). The CDR3 bases are TGCAGTGCTAGAGCCCCGGGACGTTACGAGCAGTACTTC. Translated, it gives CSARAPGRYEQYF.

This clonotype was seen a handful of times. The rearrangement uses TRBV27 and TRBJ2-7; possibly TRBD1 for D (6 bases). Looked up from germline, CDR1 is MNHEY and CDR2 is SMNVEV (reference sequence). V was clipped by 5 bases and J by 0 bases, with 11 bases between them. The length of the CDR3 is 14 residues. The CDR3 DNA follows: TGTGCCAGCAGTCTGGACAGCCCCTCCTACGAGCAGTACTTC. It codes for CASSLDSPSYEQYF.

The chain has TRBV21-1 and TRBJ1-2. TRBV21-1 is given as a pseudogene. CDR3 size: 15 residues. CDR3 coding DNA: TGTGCCAGCAGCAAAACCCGACAACAGCCGTGGGGCTACACCTTC. This encodes CASSKTRQQPWGYTF.

This clonotype has ten or more counts. This chain joins TRBV7-2 and TRBJ2-7, with 10 bases identical to TRBD1. Trimming at V came to 1 base and at J to 1 base, leaving 7 bases not matched to a gene. CDR1 and CDR2 from the germline V gene are SGHTA and FQGNSA. CDR3 size: 17 residues. The CDR3 DNA sequence: TGTGCCAGCAGCTTAGTAGCGGGACAGGGGCTTTCCTACGAGCAGTACTTC. Translating gives CASSLVAGQGLSYEQYF. Combining the CDR3 with reference TRBV7-2 and TRBJ2-7 gives the whole variable domain GAGVSQSPSNKVTEKGKDVELRCDPISGHTALYWYRQSLGQGLEFLIYFQGNSAPDKSGLPSDRFSAERTGGSVSTLTIQRTQQEDSAVYLCASSLVAGQGLSYEQYFGPGTRLTVT.